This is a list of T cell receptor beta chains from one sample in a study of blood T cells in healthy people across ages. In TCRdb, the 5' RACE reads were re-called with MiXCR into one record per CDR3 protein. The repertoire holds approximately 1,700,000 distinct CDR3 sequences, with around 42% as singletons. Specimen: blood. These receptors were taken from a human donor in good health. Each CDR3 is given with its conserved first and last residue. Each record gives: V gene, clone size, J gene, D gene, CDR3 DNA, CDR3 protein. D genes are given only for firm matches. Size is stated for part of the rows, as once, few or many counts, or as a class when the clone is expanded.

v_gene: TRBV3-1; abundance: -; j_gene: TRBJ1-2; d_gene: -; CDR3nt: TGTGCCAGCAGTCTATCCGCTCGAGGGGGCTATGGCTACACCTTC; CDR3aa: CASSLSARGGYGYTF
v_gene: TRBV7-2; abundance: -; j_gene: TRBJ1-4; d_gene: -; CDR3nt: TGTGCCAGCAGCTTGGGGCCGGGGACTAATGAAAAACTGTTTTTT; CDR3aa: CASSLGPGTNEKLFF
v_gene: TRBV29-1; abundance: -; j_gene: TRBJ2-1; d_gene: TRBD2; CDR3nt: TGCAGCGGGGCCAGGGCGGGGGGCGATGAGCAGTTCTTC; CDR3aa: CSGARAGGDEQFF
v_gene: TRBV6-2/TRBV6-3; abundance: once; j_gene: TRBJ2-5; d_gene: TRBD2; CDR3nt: TGTGCCGGCAGTTACGACGTGGGGATCGGGAGGGAGACCCAGTACTTC; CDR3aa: CAGSYDVGIGRETQYF
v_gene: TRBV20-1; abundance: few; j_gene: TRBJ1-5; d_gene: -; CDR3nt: TGCAGTGCCGAGACCCAGGGGAGTCAGCCCCAGCATTTT; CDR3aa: CSAETQGSQPQHF
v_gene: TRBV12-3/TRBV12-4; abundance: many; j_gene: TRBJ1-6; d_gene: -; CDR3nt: TGTGCCAGCAGTTTAACCTATAATTCACCCCTCCACTTT; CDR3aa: CASSLTYNSPLHF
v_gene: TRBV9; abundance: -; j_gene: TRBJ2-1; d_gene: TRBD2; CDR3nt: TGTGCCAGCAGCGTCGGACTAGCGGGGGGAGACTACAATGAGCAGTTCTTC; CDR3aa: CASSVGLAGGDYNEQFF
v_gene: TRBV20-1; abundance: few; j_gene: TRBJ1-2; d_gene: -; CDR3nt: TGCAGTGCCACAGACCTACCTAACTATGGCTACACCTTC; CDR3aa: CSATDLPNYGYTF
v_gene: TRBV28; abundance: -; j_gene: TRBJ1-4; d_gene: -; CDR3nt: TGTGCCAGCGCGGGGGTGGCCCCTGAAAAACTGTTTTTT; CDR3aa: CASAGVAPEKLFF
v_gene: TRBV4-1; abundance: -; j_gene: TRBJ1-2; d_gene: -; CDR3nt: TGCGCCAGCAGCCAAATTGGCGGGGCATACTACACCTTC; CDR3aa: CASSQIGGAYYTF
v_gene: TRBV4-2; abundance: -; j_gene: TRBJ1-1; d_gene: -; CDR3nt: TGTGCCAGCAGCCAAGAGGGGCAAGCCCTCCTGGAAGCTTTCTTT; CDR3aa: CASSQEGQALLEAFF
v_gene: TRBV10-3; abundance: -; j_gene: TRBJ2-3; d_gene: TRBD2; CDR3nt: TGTGCCATCAGCGGGGGGGCGGGGTCCACAGATACGCAGTATTTT; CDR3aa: CAISGGAGSTDTQYF
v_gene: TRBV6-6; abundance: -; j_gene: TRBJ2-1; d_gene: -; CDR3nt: TGTGCCAGCAGTTACGGGGCTGGGTCGAGCTCCTACAATGAGCAGTTCTTC; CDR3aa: CASSYGAGSSSYNEQFF
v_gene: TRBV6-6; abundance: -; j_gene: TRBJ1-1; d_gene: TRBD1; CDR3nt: TGTGCCAGCCGGGATACCAATGTTAGACAGGGCAAAAGAGCTTTCTTT; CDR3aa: CASRDTNVRQGKRAFF
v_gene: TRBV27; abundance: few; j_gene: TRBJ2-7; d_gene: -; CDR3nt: TGTGCCAGCTCGGCGGGGCTGTGGTATGGGGGGCCCTACGAGCAGTACTTC; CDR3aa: CASSAGLWYGGPYEQYF
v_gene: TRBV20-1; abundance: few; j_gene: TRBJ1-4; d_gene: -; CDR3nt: TGCAGTGCTAGAGTACCTACTCAGGGAAGAATCAATGAAAAACTGTTTTTT; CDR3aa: CSARVPTQGRINEKLFF
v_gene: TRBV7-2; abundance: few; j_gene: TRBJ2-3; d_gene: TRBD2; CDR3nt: TGTGCCAGCAGCTTAGTGGGAGCGGGGGGGCCTACGGTCGGTACGCAGTATTTT; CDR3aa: CASSLVGAGGPTVGTQYF
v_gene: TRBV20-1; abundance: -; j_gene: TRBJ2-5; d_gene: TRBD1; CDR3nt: TGCAGTGCTAGAAGGGACAGTTCCTACAAGCAGTACTTC; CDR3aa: CSARRDSSYKQYF
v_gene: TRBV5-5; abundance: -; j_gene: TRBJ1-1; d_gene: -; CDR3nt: TGTGCCAGCAGCCCTCCCATCGAGGGGCAGCACACTGAAGCTTTCTTT; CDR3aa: CASSPPIEGQHTEAFF
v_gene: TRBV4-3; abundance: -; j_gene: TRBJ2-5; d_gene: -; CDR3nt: TGCGCCAGCAGCCCCACCCAGCGCTCCGTCCAAGAGACCCAGTACTTC; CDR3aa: CASSPTQRSVQETQYF
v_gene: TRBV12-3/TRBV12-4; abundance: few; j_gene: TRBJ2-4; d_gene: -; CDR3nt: TGTGCCAGCAGTTTAGATTGGGACATTCAGTACTTC; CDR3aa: CASSLDWDIQYF
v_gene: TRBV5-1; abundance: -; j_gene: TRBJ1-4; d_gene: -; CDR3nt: TGCGCCAGCAGCGAGGACGGATACAATGAAAAACTGTTTTTT; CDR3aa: CASSEDGYNEKLFF
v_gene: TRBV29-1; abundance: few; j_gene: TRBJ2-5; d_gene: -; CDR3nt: TGCAGCGTTGTGGGGGTCGAAGAGACCCAGTACTTC; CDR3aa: CSVVGVEETQYF
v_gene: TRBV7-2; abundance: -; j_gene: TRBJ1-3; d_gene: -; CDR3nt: TGTGCCAGCAGCTTAGCAGGAGGGGGCTCTGGAAACACCATATATTTT; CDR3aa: CASSLAGGGSGNTIYF
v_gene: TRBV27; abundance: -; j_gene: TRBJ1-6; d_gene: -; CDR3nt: TGTGCCAGCAGTACAAGATTAAATTCACCCCTCCACTTT; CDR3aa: CASSTRLNSPLHF
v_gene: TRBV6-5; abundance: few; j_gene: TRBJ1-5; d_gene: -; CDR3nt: TGTGCCAGCAGTTACCCAGAGCCTATCCCGGGGACTTTGCTCCGTCAGCCCCAGCATTTT; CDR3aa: CASSYPEPIPGTLLRQPQHF
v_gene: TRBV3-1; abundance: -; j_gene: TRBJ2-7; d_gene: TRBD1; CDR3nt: TGTGCCGGCAGACGGACAGGGGTCCCCTACGAGCAGTACTTC; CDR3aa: CAGRRTGVPYEQYF
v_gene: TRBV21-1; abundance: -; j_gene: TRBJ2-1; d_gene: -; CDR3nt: TGTGCCAGCAGCAAGCCCGGGGCCCGCTACAATGAGCAGTTCTTC; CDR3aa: CASSKPGARYNEQFF
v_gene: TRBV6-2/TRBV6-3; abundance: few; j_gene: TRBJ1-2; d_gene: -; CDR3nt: TGTGCCAGCAGTTTCCATATGGGGGAGACGAATGGCTACACCTTC; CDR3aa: CASSFHMGETNGYTF
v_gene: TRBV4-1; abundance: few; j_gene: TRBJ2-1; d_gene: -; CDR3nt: TGCGCCAGCAGCCCGTCTCTAGCTTACAATGAGCAGTTCTTC; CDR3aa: CASSPSLAYNEQFF
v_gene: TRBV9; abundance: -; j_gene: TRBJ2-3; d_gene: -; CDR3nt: TGTGCCAGCAGCGTAGATTCGGGTGGCCTAGCGCTTTTCACAGATACGCAGTATTTT; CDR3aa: CASSVDSGGLALFTDTQYF
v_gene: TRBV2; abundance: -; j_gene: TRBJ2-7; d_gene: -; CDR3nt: TGTGCCAGCAGTGTTAGGTGGGAGCAGTACTTC; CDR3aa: CASSVRWEQYF
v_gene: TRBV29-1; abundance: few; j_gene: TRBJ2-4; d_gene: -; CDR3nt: TGCAGCGTTGAAGCCGACGGAGTAGCCAAAAACACTCAGTACTTC; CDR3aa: CSVEADGVAKNTQYF
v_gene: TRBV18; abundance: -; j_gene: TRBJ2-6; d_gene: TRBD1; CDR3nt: TGTGCCAGCTCACCGACAGGGGGACCGCTCGGGGCCAACGTCCTGACTTTC; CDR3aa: CASSPTGGPLGANVLTF
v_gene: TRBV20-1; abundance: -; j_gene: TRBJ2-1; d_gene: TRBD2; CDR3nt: TGCAGTGCTAGAGGCCTAAGCGGGGGGGCCTCGGATGAGCAGTTCTTC; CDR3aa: CSARGLSGGASDEQFF
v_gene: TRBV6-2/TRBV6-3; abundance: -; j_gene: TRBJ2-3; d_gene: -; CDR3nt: TGTGCCAGCAGTCATACCGACACAGATACGCAGTATTTT; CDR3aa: CASSHTDTDTQYF
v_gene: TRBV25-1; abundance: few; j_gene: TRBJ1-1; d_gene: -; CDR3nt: TGTGCCAGCAGTGACCCGACAGAACCGAACACTGAAGCTTTCTTT; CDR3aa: CASSDPTEPNTEAFF
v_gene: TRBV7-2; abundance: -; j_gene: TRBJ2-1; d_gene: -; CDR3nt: TGTGCCAGCATCCTTAGCCCAGGGAGCTCCTACAATGAGCAGTTCTTC; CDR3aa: CASILSPGSSYNEQFF
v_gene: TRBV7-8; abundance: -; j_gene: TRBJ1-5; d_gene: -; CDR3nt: TGTGCCAGCACCCCAGGGGAGGTTAGCAATCAGCCCCAGCATTTT; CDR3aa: CASTPGEVSNQPQHF
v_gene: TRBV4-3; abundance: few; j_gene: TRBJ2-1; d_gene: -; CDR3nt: TGCGCCAGCAGCCAAGAGTACGGTGGCTCCTACAATGAGCAGTTCTTC; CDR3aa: CASSQEYGGSYNEQFF
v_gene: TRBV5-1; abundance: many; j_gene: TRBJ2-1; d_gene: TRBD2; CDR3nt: TGCGCCAGCAGCTTGGTCGGGGGGGCAGGCAATGAGCAGTTCTTC; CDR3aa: CASSLVGGAGNEQFF
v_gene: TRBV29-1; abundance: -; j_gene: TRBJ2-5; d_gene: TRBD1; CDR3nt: TGCAGCGGAAGACAGGGGGTCCAAGAGACCCAGTACTTC; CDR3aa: CSGRQGVQETQYF
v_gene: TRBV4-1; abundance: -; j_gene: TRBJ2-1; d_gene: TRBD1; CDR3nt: TGCGCCAGCAGACCCAGGACAGGGCGGAATGAGCAGTTCTTC; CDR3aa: CASRPRTGRNEQFF
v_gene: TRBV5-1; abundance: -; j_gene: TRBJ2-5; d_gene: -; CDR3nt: TGCGCCAGCAGCTTGGCCACTTGGGGAATTTCCAGGGAGCAGTACTTC; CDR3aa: CASSLATWGISREQYF
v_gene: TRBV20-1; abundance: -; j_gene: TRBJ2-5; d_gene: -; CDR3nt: TGCAGTGCTAGAAAGAGAGAGACCCAGTACTTC; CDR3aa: CSARKRETQYF
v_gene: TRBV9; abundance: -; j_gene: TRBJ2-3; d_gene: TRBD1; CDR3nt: TGTGCCAGCAGCGGCGACAGGGGGGGCACAGATACGCAGTATTTT; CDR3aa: CASSGDRGGTDTQYF
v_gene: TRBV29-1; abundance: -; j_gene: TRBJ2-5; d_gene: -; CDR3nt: TGCAGCATTGAAGGGGCCGGGACACGTCTTGTGGAGTACTTC; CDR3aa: CSIEGAGTRLVEYF
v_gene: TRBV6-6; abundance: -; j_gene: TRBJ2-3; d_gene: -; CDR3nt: TGTGCCAGCAGTTACTCGATGTTACCGGGGGCGGTAGATACGCAGTATTTT; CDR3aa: CASSYSMLPGAVDTQYF
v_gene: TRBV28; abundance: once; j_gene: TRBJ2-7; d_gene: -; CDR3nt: TGTGCCAGCAGTCTGCATGAGTCCTACGAGCAGTACTTC; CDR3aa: CASSLHESYEQYF
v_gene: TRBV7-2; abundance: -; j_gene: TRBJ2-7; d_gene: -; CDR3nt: TGTGCCAGCAGCTTTAGGACTGGGCCAAGAATCTACGAGCAGTACTTC; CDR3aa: CASSFRTGPRIYEQYF
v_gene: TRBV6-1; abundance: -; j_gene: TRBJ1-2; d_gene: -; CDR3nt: TGTGCCAGCAGTGAATGGGAGGGGCGGGGTGGCTACACCTTC; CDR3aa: CASSEWEGRGGYTF
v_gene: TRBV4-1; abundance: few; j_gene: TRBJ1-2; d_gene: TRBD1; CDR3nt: TGCGCCAGCAGCCAACGGACAGGGACTAACTATGGCTACACCTTC; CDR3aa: CASSQRTGTNYGYTF
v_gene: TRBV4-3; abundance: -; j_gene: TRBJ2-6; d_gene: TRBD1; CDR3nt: TGCGCCAGCAGCCCGGAGGGACAGGGGGCGTACTTTGGGGCCAACGTCCTGACTTTC; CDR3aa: CASSPEGQGAYFGANVLTF
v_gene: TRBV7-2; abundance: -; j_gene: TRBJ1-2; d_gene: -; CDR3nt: TGTGCCAGCAGCTTAGTGGACCACTATGGCTACACCTTC; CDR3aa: CASSLVDHYGYTF
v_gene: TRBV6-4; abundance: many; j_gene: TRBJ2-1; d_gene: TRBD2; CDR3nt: TGTGCCAGCAGCGCCTTAGCGGGGGGAAAGCAGTTCTTC; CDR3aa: CASSALAGGKQFF